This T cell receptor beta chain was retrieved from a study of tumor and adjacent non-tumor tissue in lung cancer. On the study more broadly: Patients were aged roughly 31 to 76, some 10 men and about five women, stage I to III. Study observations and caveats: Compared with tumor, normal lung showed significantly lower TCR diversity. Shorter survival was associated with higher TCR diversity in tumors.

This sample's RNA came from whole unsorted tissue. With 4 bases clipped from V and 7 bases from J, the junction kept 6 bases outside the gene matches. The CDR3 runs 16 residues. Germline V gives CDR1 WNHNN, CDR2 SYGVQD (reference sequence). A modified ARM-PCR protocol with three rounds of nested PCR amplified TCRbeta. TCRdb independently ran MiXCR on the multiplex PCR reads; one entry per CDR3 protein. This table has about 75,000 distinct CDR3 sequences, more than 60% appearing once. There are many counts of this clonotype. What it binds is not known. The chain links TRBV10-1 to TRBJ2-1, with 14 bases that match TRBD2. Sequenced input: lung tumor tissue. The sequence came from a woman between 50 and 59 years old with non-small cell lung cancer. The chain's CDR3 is CASSGSGTSGSNEQFF. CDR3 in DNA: TGCGCCAGCAGTGGATCCGGGACTAGCGGGAGTAATGAGCAGTTCTTC.